Each of the 16 T cell receptor beta chains below was sequenced from the same sample in a study of memory CD4+ T cells and cytomegalovirus serostatus. The method was immunoSEQ multiplex PCR; TCRdb's version includes in-frame clones alone and lacks a portion of them. Of approximately 61,000 clones in the sample, more than 75% were seen once. The sort gate was single viable CD3+CD4+CD8-CD45RO+ cells for memory CD4+ T cells. The sequencing sample was made of memory CD4+ T cells from blood. These receptors were taken from an adult in good health and CMV-seronegative.

The table lists this clone with a few counts. This chain uses TRBV6-1 with TRBJ1-1; D perhaps matches TRBD1 (5 bases). The CDR3 is 11 residues long. Trimming took 3 bases from V and 8 from J, leaving 7 bases between them. The germline gives CDR1 MNHNS, CDR2 SASEGT. CDR3 residues: CASSDGAEAFF. The CDR3 bases are TGTGCCAGCAGTGACGGGGCAGAAGCTTTCTTT.

This clone turned up a few times. DNA for the CDR3: TGTGCCAGCAGGGACCGGGACAGGGGGCGCCGGGGCTACACCTTC. Translating gives CASRDRDRGRRGYTF. The chain carries TRBV5-6 and TRBJ1-2, with TRBD1 matching over 12 bases. The CDR3 has 15 amino acids. Germline values: CDR1 SGHDT, CDR2 YYEEEE. Germline trimming cut 5 bases from V and 8 bases from J; bases unmatched to any gene: 10.

This sequence joins TRBV6-1 and TRBJ1-3; TRBD1 is a possible D gene (6 bases). CDR1 and CDR2 from the germline V gene are MNHNS and SASEGT. V shed 4 bases and J shed 0 bases, with 13 bases lying between them. The CDR3 totals 16 residues. The CDR3 protein is CASSGRTDRSGNTIYF. The CDR3 DNA follows: TGTGCCAGCAGTGGTCGGACAGATCGCTCTGGAAACACCATATATTTT.

The genes are TRBV4-2 and TRBJ2-1; 7 bases match TRBD2. The V gene's germline CDR1 is LGHNA and CDR2 YNFKEQ. Unmatched junction bases numbered 15, after V lost 11 bases and J lost 8 bases. The CDR3 totals 14 residues. CDR3 DNA sequence: TGTGCCGGGGGAAGAGCGGGGTCTGGGGATGAGCAGTTCTTC. Amino acid sequence: CAGGRAGSGDEQFF.

About this clone itself: Its ends do not fully match the called genes, so a read error is possible. V is TRBV6-1 and J is TRBJ2-6, with D perhaps TRBD1 (6 bases). The CDR3 runs to 17 residues. CDR1 MNHNS and CDR2 SASEGT come from the germline V gene. CDR3 DNA: TGTGCCAGCAGTAAAGCCGGACAGTCAGCTGGGGCCAACGTCCTGACTTTC. Protein: CASSKAGQSAGANVLTF.

V gene TRBV7-9 combines with J gene TRBJ2-5; D might be TRBD1 or TRBD2, each matching 6 bases. The CDR3 length is 16 residues. Germline V gene lookup returns CDR1 SEHNR and CDR2 FQNEAQ (reference sequence). Between the trimmed V and J ends, which lost 1 base and 2 bases, there was a span of 14 bases. The CDR3 region has the DNA TGTGCCAGCAGCTTAGGTCTGGGGGGCCAACAAGAGACCCAGTACTTC. It encodes CASSLGLGGQQETQYF.

The J gene is TRBJ1-4, the V gene TRBV6-5; D may be TRBD1 (6 bases). This CDR3 has 13 amino acids. The germline V and J ends were trimmed by 2 bases and 10 bases, with 11 bases remaining between them. Germline lookup yields CDR1 MNHEY and CDR2 SVGAGI. The CDR3 sequence: CASSYPWGAKLFF. The CDR3 region has the DNA TGTGCCAGCAGTTACCCCTGGGGGGCAAAACTGTTTTTT.

The chain joins TRBV25-1 to TRBJ2-7, with D perhaps given as TRBD1 or TRBD2 (5 bases each). The length of the CDR3 is 14 residues. V was trimmed by 6 bases and J by 0 bases, leaving 12 bases between them. CDR1 is MGHDK and CDR2 is SYGVNS in the germline V gene. The CDR3 bases are TGTGCCAGCAGAAGGGACGCCGGCTCCTACGAGCAGTACTTC. This translates into CASRRDAGSYEQYF.

V is TRBV6-1 and J is TRBJ1-5; perhaps TRBD1 as D (6 bases). The CDR3 spans 15 residues. The ends were cut back, 0 bases at V and 7 bases at J, with 13 bases in the middle. CDR1 and CDR2 (germline): MNHNS, SASEGT. CDR3 sequence (DNA): TGTGCCAGCAGTGAAGCGGGCGGGGGCGGGCAGCCCCAGCATTTT. Amino acid sequence: CASSEAGGGGQPQHF.

The chain carries TRBV6-1 and TRBJ2-7; 8 bases align to TRBD1. The CDR3 contains 14 residues. Germline V gene sequence: CDR1 MNHNS, CDR2 SASEGT. The V and J ends lost 5 bases and 6 bases, in that order; junction bases with no gene match: 9. The DNA for the CDR3 is TGTGCCAGCAGTTCGGGGACAGGAGCAGCCGAGCAGTACTTC. Amino acid sequence: CASSSGTGAAEQYF.

The rearrangement uses TRBV28 and TRBJ2-7; 7 bases are a match to TRBD2. Losses at the gene ends were 3 bases for V and 2 bases for J; bases not matched to a gene: 7. The germline CDR1 and CDR2 sequences are MDHEN and SYDVKM. The CDR3 consists of 15 residues. CDR3 DNA: TGTGCCAGCAGTTTCAGCGGGGCGGTTGCCTACGAGCAGTACTTC. Amino acid sequence: CASSFSGAVAYEQYF. The whole variable domain, filled in from reference TRBV28 and TRBJ2-7, reads DVKVTQSSRYLVKRTGEKVFLECVQDMDHENMFWYRQDPGLGLRLIYFSYDVKMKEKGDIPEGYSVSREKKERFSLILESASTNQTSMYLCASSFSGAVAYEQYFGPGTRLTVT.

This clone has just one count. This sequence joins TRBV4-1 and TRBJ1-6; TRBD1 matches at 7 bases. Germline V gene data show CDR1 as MGHRA and CDR2 as YSYEKL. With V trimmed by 3 bases and J by 7 bases, 12 bases remained unmatched. The length of the CDR3 is 17 residues. The CDR3 coding sequence is TGCGCCAGCAGCCACAACAGGGGAGGGGGAGCAAATTCACCCCTCCACTTT. Protein sequence: CASSHNRGGGANSPLHF.

The V call is TRBV10-3, the J call TRBJ2-1; D may be TRBD1 (6 bases). V shed 6 bases and J shed 6 bases, with 12 bases lying between them. The CDR3 totals 13 residues. Germline lookup yields CDR1 ENHRY and CDR2 SYGVKD. CDR3 in amino acids: CAISQTGTNEQFF. As DNA, the CDR3 is TGTGCCATCAGCCAGACAGGAACCAATGAGCAGTTCTTC.

This clone has more than one count but fewer than ten. The CDR3 DNA reads TGTGCCAGCAGAGAGGTGGGGCAGGGAAATGGCTACACCTTC. Its translation: CASREVGQGNGYTF. The V and J genes are TRBV2 and TRBJ1-2; D is perhaps TRBD1 (5 bases). This CDR3 spans 14 amino acids. Germline V gives CDR1 SNHLY, CDR2 FYNNEI. Trimming pared 6 bases from V and 6 bases from J, leaving 17 bases between.

This clone was detected a few times. The chain employs TRBV5-4 and TRBJ1-1, with 8 positions matching TRBD1. This CDR3 contains 14 residues. Trimming removed 3 bases from V and 5 bases from J; junction bases left unmatched: 6. Germline-derived CDR1 and CDR2 are SGHNT and YYREEE (reference sequence). CDR3 DNA sequence: TGTGCCAGCAGCTACGACAGGGGTACGACTGAAGCTTTCTTT. Protein product: CASSYDRGTTEAFF.

The chain employs TRBV7-8 and TRBJ1-2, with 7 bases fitting TRBD1. Germline CDR1 is SGHVS and CDR2 is FQNEAQ. V was pared by 4 bases and J by 7 bases, with 12 bases of the junction left unmatched. The CDR3 is 15 residues long. CDR3 sequence: CASSSDRVGFGGYTF. The CDR3 DNA is TGTGCCAGCAGCTCCGACAGGGTCGGATTTGGTGGCTACACCTTC.